The entry below gives a single T cell receptor beta chain sequence along with its context. Genomic DNA templated the TCR beta VDJ and CDR3 profiling. MiXCR, applied by TCRdb to the reads, yields one record per CDR3 protein. The data contain roughly 100,000 distinct CDR3 sequences, roughly 70% of them singletons. Whoever was chosen for sequencing had shown CD8+CD57+ cell expansion by flow cytometry. This sample is part of a study of CD8+CD57+ T cells in acquired aplastic anemia. The receptor's source is a human donor with aplastic anemia. The sample comprised sorted CD4+, CD8+, or CD8+CD57+ T cells (not recorded which) from PBMCs.

DNA of the CDR3: TGCGCCAGCAGTGAGAAGGCAGGGCCTATTTACTCCTATAATTCACCCCTCCACTTT. Translating it yields CASSEKAGPIYSYNSPLHF. This chain connects TRBV10-1 to TRBJ1-6, with a possible D match to TRBD1 (5 bases). The V and J ends lost 2 bases and 0 bases respectively, with 17 bases between them. There are 19 residues in the CDR3. The germline gives CDR1 WNHNN, CDR2 SYGVQD (reference sequence).